This T cell receptor beta chain was profiled in a study of human T cells and chemical hapten exposure. Study observations and caveats: No alteration of TCRs above 1 in 1000 frequency was seen with DPC sensitization.

Germline CDR1 SGHDT, CDR2 YYEEEE. The CDR3 sequence is 15 residues long. The V and J ends lost 0 bases and 3 bases respectively, with 12 bases between them. Time point described: patch test 1, 2 weeks after DPC sensitization. The treatment was: therapeutic diphenylcyclopropenone sensitization with weekly scalp DPC. TCRdb analysed the RACE reads with MiXCR anew, one entry per CDR3 protein. Among nearly 350,000 distinct CDR3 sequences, approximately 6.3% were seen once, and the ten largest hold more than 7%. This clonotype came up many times. Its cognate antigen is unknown. Here the sequenced sample was whole blood, taken in connection with sensitization to the hapten diphenylcyclopropenone (DPC). The J gene is TRBJ1-1, the V gene TRBV5-6, with unresolved D. The sequence derives from a woman aged 18-29 years with alopecia areata. Some clones in this sample may be carry-over from other donors' samples. The CDR3 region has the DNA TGTGCCAGCAGCTTGGATTTGGTTCGGGACACTGAAGCTTTCTTT. It codes for CASSLDLVRDTEAFF. The full variable domain, its missing parts supplied by reference TRBV5-6 and TRBJ1-1, is DAGVTQSPTHLIKTRGQQVTLRCSPKSGHDTVSWYQQALGQGPQFIFQYYEEEERQRGNFPDRFSGHQFPNYSSELNVNALLLGDSALYLCASSLDLVRDTEAFFGQGTRLTVV.